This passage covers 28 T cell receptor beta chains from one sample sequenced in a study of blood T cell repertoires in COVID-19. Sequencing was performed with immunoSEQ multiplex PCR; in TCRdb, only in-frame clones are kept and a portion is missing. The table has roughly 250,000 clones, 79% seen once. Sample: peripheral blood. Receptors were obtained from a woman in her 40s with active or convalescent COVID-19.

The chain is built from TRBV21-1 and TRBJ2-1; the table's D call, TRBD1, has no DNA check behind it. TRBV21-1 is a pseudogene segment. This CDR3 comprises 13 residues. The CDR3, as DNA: TGTGCCAGCAGCAAGGGGCTTTTGCATGAGCAGTTCTTC. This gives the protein CASSKGLLHEQFF.

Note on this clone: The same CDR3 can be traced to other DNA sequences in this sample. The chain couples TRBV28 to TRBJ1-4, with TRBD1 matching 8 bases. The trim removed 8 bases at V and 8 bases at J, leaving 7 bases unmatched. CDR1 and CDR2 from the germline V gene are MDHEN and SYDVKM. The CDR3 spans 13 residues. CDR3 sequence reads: CASLTGGREKLFF. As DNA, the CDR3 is TGTGCCAGCCTAACAGGGGGGAGAGAAAAACTGTTTTTT.

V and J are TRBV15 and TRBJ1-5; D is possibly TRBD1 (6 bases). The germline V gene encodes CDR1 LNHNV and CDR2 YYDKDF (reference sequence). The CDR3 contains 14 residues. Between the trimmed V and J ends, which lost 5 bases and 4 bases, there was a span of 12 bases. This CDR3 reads CATSRGQLNQPQHF. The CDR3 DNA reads TGTGCCACCAGCCGAGGACAGTTAAATCAGCCCCAGCATTTT.

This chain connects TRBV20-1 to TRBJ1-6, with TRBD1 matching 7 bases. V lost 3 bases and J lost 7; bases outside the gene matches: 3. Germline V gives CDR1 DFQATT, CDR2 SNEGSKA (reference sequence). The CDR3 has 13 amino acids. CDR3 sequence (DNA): TGCAGTGCTAGTCGACAGGGCAATTCACCCCTCCACTTT. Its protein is CSASRQGNSPLHF.

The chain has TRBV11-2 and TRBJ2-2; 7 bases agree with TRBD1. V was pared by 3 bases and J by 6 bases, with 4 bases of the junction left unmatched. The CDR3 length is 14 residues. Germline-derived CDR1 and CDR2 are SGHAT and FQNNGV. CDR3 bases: TGTGCCAGCAGCTTCAACAGGGGCGCCGGGGAGCTGTTTTTT. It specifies CASSFNRGAGELFF.

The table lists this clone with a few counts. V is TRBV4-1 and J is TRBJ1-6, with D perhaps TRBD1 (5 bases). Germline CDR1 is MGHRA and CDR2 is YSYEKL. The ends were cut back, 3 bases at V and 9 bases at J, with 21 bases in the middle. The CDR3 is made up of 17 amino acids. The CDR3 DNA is TGCGCCAGCAGCCATCTAACCCTGAGACAGATAGGTTCACCCCTCCACTTT. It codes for CASSHLTLRQIGSPLHF.

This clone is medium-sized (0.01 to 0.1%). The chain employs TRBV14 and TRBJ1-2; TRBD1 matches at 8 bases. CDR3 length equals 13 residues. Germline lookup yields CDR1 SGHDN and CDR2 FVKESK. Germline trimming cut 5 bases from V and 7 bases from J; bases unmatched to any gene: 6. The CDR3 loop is CASSGQGNTGYTF. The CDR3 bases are TGTGCCAGCAGCGGACAGGGAAACACTGGCTACACCTTC.

CDR3 bases: TGTGCCAGCAGCAAACTCAGGTCTAGGGGCATGAACACTGAAGCTTTCTTT. It translates to CASSKLRSRGMNTEAFF. The rearrangement links TRBV3-1 (or the pseudogene TRBV3-2) to TRBJ1-1, with D possibly TRBD1 on 5 matching bases. The germline V gene has CDR1 LGHDT and CDR2 YNNKEL (reference sequence). This CDR3 is 17 amino acids long. Trimming cost V 5 bases and J 0 bases, with 19 bases left between them.

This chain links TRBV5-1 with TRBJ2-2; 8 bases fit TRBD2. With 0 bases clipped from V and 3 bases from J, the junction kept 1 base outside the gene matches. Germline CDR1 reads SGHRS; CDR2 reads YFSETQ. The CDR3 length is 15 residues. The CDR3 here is CASSLDGGDTGELFF. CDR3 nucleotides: TGCGCCAGCAGCTTGGACGGGGGGGACACCGGGGAGCTGTTTTTT. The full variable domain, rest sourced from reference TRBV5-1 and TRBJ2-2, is KAGVTQTPRYLIKTRGQQVTLSCSPISGHRSVSWYQQTPGQGLQFLFEYFSETQRNKGNFPGRFSGRQFSNSRSEMNVSTLELGDSALYLCASSLDGGDTGELFFGEGSRLTVL.

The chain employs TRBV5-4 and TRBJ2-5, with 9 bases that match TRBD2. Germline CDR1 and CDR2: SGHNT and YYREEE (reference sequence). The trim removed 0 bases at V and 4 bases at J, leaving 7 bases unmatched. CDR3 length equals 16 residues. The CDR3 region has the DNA TGTGCCAGCAGCTTGGGGTCTAGCGGGGAGCCAGAGACCCAGTACTTC. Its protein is CASSLGSSGEPETQYF.

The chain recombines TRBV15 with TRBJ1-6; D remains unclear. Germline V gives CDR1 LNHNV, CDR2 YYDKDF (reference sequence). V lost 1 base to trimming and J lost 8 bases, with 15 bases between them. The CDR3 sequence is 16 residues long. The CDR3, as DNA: TGTGCCACCAGCAGAGGTTACCTTCTCGGGGATTCACCCCTCCACTTT. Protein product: CATSRGYLLGDSPLHF.

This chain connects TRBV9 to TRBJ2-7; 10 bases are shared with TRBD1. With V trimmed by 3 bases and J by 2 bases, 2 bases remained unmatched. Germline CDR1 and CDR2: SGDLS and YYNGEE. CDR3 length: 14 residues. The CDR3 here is CASSETGGAYEQYF. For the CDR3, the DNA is TGTGCCAGCAGCGAGACAGGGGGCGCCTACGAGCAGTACTTC.

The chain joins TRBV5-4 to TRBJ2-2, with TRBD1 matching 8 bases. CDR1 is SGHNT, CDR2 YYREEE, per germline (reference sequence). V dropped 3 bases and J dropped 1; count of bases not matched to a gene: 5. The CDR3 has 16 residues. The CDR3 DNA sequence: TGTGCCAGCAGCTCTACCGGGACAGGGAACACCGGGGAGCTGTTTTTT. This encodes CASSSTGTGNTGELFF. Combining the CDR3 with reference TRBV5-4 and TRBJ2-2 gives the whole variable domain ETGVTQSPTHLIKTRGQQVTLRCSSQSGHNTVSWYQQALGQGPQFIFQYYREEENGRGNFPPRFSGLQFPNYSSELNVNALELDDSALYLCASSSTGTGNTGELFFGEGSRLTVL.

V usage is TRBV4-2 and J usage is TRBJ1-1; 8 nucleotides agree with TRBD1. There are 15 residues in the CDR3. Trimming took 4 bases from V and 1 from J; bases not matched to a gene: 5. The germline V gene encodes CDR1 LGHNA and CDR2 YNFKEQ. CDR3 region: CASSPYDRGNTEAFF. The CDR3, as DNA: TGTGCCAGCAGCCCATATGACAGGGGGAACACTGAAGCTTTCTTT.

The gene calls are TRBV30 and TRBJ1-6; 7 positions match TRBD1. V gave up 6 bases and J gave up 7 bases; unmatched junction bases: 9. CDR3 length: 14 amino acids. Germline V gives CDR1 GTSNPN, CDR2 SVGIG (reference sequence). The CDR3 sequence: CACQLTGRNSPLHF. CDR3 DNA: TGTGCCTGCCAGCTGACAGGGAGAAATTCACCCCTCCACTTT. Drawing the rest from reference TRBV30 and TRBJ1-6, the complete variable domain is SQTIHQWPATLVQPVGSPLSLECTVEGTSNPNLYWYRQAAGRGLQLLFYSVGIGQISSEVPQNLSASRPQDRQFILSSKKLLLSDSGFYLCACQLTGRNSPLHFGNGTRLTVT.

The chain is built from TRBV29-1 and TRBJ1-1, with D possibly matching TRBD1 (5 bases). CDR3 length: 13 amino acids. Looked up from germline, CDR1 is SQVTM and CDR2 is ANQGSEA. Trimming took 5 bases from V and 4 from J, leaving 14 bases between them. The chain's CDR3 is CSVLLGGVTEAFF. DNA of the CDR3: TGCAGCGTTCTTCTCGGGGGAGTCACTGAAGCTTTCTTT.

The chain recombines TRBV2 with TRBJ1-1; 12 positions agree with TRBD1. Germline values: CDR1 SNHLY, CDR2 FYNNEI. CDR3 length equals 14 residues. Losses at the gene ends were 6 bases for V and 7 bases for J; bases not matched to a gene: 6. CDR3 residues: CASRGDRGRVEAFF. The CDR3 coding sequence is TGTGCCAGCAGGGGGGACAGGGGGCGGGTTGAAGCTTTCTTT.

The CDR3 nucleotides are TGTGCCACCAGCAGAGAGGGACAGGGCTCCGGGGAGCTGTTTTTT. Translation: CATSREGQGSGELFF. J is TRBJ2-2 and V is TRBV15, with 9 bases matching TRBD1. Germline CDR1 reads LNHNV; CDR2 reads YYDKDF (reference sequence). The V gene end was trimmed by 0 bases and the J gene end by 6 bases; junction bases not matched to a gene: 2. This CDR3 is 15 amino acids long.

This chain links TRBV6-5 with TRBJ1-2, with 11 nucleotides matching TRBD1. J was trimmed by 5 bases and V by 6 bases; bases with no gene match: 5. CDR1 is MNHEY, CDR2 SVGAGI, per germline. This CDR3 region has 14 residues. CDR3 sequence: CASRKDRGLYGYTF. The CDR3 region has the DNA TGTGCCAGCAGGAAGGACAGGGGGCTTTATGGCTACACCTTC.

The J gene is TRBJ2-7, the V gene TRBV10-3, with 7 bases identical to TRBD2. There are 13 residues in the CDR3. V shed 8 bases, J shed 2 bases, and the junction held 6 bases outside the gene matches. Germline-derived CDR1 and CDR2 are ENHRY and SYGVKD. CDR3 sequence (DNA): TGTGCCATCGGTGGCGGGAGCACCTACGAGCAGTACTTC. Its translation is CAIGGGSTYEQYF.

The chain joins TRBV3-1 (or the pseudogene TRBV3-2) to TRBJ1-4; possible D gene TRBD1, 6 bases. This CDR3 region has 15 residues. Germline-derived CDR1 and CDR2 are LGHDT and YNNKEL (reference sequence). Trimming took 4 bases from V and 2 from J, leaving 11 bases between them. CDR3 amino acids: CASSLQGVTNEKLFF. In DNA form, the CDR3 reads TGTGCCAGCAGCCTACAGGGTGTCACTAATGAAAAACTGTTTTTT.

CDR3 residues: CASSVASGGVPIEQFF. CDR3 DNA: TGTGCCAGCAGCGTAGCTAGCGGGGGGGTGCCCATCGAGCAGTTCTTC. This chain uses TRBV9 with TRBJ2-1, with TRBD2 identical over 12 bases. The CDR3 length is 16 residues. Germline V CDR1 and CDR2: SGDLS, YYNGEE. J was trimmed by 10 bases and V by 0 bases; bases with no gene match: 8.

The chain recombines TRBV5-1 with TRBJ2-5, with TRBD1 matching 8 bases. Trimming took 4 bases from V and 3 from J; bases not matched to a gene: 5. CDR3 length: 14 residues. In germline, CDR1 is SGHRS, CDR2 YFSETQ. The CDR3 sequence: CASSPKDREETQYF. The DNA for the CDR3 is TGCGCCAGCAGCCCTAAGGACAGGGAAGAGACCCAGTACTTC.

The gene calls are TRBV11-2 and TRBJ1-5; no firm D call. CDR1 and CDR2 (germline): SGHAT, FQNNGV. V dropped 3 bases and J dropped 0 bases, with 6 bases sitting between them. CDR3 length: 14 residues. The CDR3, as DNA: TGTGCCAGCAGCTTCGGTTCTAGCAATCAGCCCCAGCATTTT. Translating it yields CASSFGSSNQPQHF.

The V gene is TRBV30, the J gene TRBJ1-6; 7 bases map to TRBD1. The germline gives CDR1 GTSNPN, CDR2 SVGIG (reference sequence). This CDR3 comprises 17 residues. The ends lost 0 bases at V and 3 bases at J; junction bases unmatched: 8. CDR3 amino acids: CAWSVGTAGGYNSPLHF. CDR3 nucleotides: TGTGCCTGGAGTGTGGGGACAGCGGGTGGCTATAATTCACCCCTCCACTTT.

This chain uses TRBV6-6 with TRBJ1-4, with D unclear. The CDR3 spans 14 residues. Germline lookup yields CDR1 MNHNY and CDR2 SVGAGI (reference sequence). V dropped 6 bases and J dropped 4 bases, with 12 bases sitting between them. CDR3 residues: CASREPSGNEKLFF. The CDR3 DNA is TGTGCCAGCAGGGAACCTAGTGGTAATGAAAAACTGTTTTTT.

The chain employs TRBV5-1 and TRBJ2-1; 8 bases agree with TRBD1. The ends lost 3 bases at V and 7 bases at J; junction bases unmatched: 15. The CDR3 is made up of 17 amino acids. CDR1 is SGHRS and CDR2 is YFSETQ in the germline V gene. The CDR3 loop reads CASSWSPGQGFENEQFF. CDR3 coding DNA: TGCGCCAGCAGCTGGTCCCCCGGACAGGGTTTCGAGAATGAGCAGTTCTTC.

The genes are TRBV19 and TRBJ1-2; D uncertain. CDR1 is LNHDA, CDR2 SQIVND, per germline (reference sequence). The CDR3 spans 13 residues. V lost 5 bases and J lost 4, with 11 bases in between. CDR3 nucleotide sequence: TGTGCCAGTAGTGCCGCGGGAATCTATGGCTACACCTTC. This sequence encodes CASSAAGIYGYTF.